The 15 T cell receptor beta chains reported below all come from one sample, sequenced in a study of vaccination and CD4 T cells after COVID-19. Their antigens remain unidentified. Stated treatment: approximately 9-day PBMC culture with coronavirus spike peptide pools or control peptides (ViraFEST assay). One should note that the unexposed donor's CD4+ T cells were collected before the COVID-19 pandemic (2011-2018). Sequencing of DNA taken from cultured CD4+ T cells relied on the Oncomine TCR Beta short-read assay. TCRdb fed the PCR reads into MiXCR, producing one record per CDR3 protein. The sample carries about 9,900 distinct CDR3 sequences, 34% recorded once. Sequencing was performed on CD4+ T cells from blood, cultured in vitro. The receptors derive from a human donor in good health.

In nucleotides, the CDR3 is TGTGCCAGCAGCCTCGGACAGGGGTCTGGAGAGACCCAGTACTTC. Translating gives CASSLGQGSGETQYF. The chain combines TRBV5-6 with TRBJ2-5, with 9 bases fitting TRBD1. The CDR3 totals 15 residues. Trimming took 4 bases from V and 4 from J; bases not matched to a gene: 8. Germline values: CDR1 SGHDT, CDR2 YYEEEE.

This chain joins TRBV30 and TRBJ2-6, with no clear D. CDR1 GTSNPN and CDR2 SVGIG come from the germline V gene (reference sequence). The V end lost 2 bases, the J end lost 4 bases, and 6 bases lay between the germline ends. CDR3 size: 13 residues. The CDR3 sequence is CAWSNGGANVLTF. DNA for the CDR3: TGTGCCTGGAGTAATGGGGGGGCCAACGTCCTGACTTTC.

The V call is TRBV2, the J call TRBJ2-3; D remains ambiguous. Germline CDR1 and CDR2: SNHLY and FYNNEI. V was shortened by 8 bases and J by 7 bases, with 10 bases between the two germline ends. This CDR3 is 11 amino acids long. The CDR3 nucleotides are TGTGCCAGCTTCCGCGAAAATACGCAGTATTTT. Translating gives CASFRENTQYF.

This clonotype turned up a few times. The CDR3 bases are TGTGCCAGCAGTCCCTACGAGGGGCCCTACGAGCAGTACTTC. Translating it yields CASSPYEGPYEQYF. The chain employs TRBV6-1 and TRBJ2-7, with D possibly being TRBD1 or TRBD2 (5 bases each). From germline, CDR1 is MNHNS and CDR2 SASEGT. The V end was cut by 5 bases, the J end by 2 bases, with 13 bases between. This CDR3 is built from 14 residues.

The genes are TRBV6-1 and TRBJ1-1, with 9 positions matching TRBD1. The CDR3 has 16 residues. V was clipped by 6 bases and J by 3 bases; unmatched bases: 11. CDR1 MNHNS and CDR2 SASEGT come from the germline V gene. CDR3 coding DNA: TGTGCCAGCAGCTATACGGGACAGGGATTTTACACTGAAGCTTTCTTT. It encodes CASSYTGQGFYTEAFF.

This chain uses TRBV14 with TRBJ2-1; D not certain. Trimming took 4 bases from V and 9 from J, leaving 13 bases between them. CDR1 is SGHDN and CDR2 is FVKESK in the germline V gene. CDR3 length: 13 residues. Here the CDR3 DNA reads TGTGCCAGCAGCCTAGCCCTGGTAGGTGAGCAGTTCTTC. This translates into CASSLALVGEQFF.

This chain joins TRBV2 and TRBJ1-1; D is unresolved. Per germline, CDR1 SNHLY and CDR2 FYNNEI. V shed 3 bases and J shed 8 bases, with 13 bases lying between them. The CDR3 extends over 13 amino acids. The CDR3 DNA follows: TGTGCCAGCAGTGAGGGTACGGGGAGCGAAGCTTTCTTT. Protein sequence: CASSEGTGSEAFF.

The V gene is TRBV5-6, the J gene TRBJ1-6; perhaps TRBD1 as D (5 bases). The CDR3 is 14 amino acids. Germline assignment: CDR1 SGHDT and CDR2 YYEEEE. Trimming took 4 bases from V and 7 from J, leaving 12 bases between them. DNA of the CDR3: TGTGCCAGCAGCCCCCGACAGTCCAATTCACCCCTCCACTTT. This translates into CASSPRQSNSPLHF.

This clonotype occurred a few times. V usage is TRBV6-1 and J usage is TRBJ1-6, with a possible D match to TRBD1 (6 bases). The germline V gene encodes CDR1 MNHNS and CDR2 SASEGT. The CDR3 contains 13 residues. Deletions cut 5 bases from V and 13 bases from J, with 15 bases between. The CDR3 sequence: CASSLGRGNPLHF. The DNA of the CDR3 is TGTGCCAGCAGTCTGGGCAGGGGAAATCCCCTCCACTTT.

J is TRBJ1-2 and V is TRBV7-9; 7 positions agree with TRBD1. The CDR3 has 15 amino acids. Germline V gene data show CDR1 as SEHNR and CDR2 as FQNEAQ (reference sequence). V lost 3 bases and J lost 1; bases outside the gene matches: 5. This chain's CDR3 is CASSLAGGNNYGYTF. In DNA, the CDR3 is TGTGCCAGCAGCTTGGCAGGGGGGAATAACTATGGCTACACCTTC.

The rearrangement links TRBV27 to TRBJ1-2, with D perhaps TRBD1 (6 bases). V was trimmed by 5 bases and J by 6 bases, leaving 19 bases between them. The CDR3 runs to 15 residues. Per the germline V gene, CDR1 is MNHEY and CDR2 is SMNVEV (reference sequence). CDR3 coding DNA: TGTGCCAGCAGTCCCTGGGGGGGGACATCAAATGGCTACACCTTC. Its protein is CASSPWGGTSNGYTF.

The V and J genes are TRBV20-1 and TRBJ2-5, with TRBD2 identical over 7 bases. Germline CDR1 reads DFQATT; CDR2 reads SNEGSKA (reference sequence). J gave up 2 bases and V 6 bases, and 15 bases lay outside the gene matches. CDR3 size: 16 residues. CDR3 loop: CSAPPLWAGDQETQYF. CDR3 coding DNA: TGCAGTGCACCCCCCTTATGGGCGGGGGATCAAGAGACCCAGTACTTC.

This clonotype appeared a few times. V gene TRBV6-1 combines with J gene TRBJ1-1; D uncertain. The CDR3 is 13 residues long. From germline, CDR1 is MNHNS and CDR2 SASEGT. V was clipped by 2 bases and J by 1 base, with 5 bases between them. The CDR3 nucleotides read TGTGCCAGCAGTGAAAGGGAGAACACTGAAGCTTTCTTT. This sequence encodes CASSERENTEAFF.

CDR3 sequence: CASSPLGGQGLTRDTF. The CDR3 coding sequence is TGCGCCAGCAGCCCCCTGGGGGGACAGGGCCTGACGCGAGACACCTTC. The chain carries TRBV5-1 and TRBJ1-2; TRBD1 matches at 9 bases. The CDR3 extends over 16 amino acids. J was trimmed by 12 bases and V by 4 bases; bases with no gene match: 19. In germline, CDR1 is SGHRS, CDR2 YFSETQ.

This chain uses TRBV7-3 with TRBJ2-6; TRBD1 aligns across 10 bases. With V trimmed by 4 bases and J by 1 base, 7 bases remained unmatched. The V gene's germline CDR1 is SGHTA and CDR2 FQGTGA. The CDR3 contains 18 residues. The CDR3 DNA sequence: TGTGCCAGCAGCTCGACAGGGGGCCCAACTTCTGGGGCCAACGTCCTGACTTTC. Translating it yields CASSSTGGPTSGANVLTF.